The TCR beta chain under discussion was sequenced for a study of cytomegalovirus exposure and HLA in healthy donors. The wider study: Researchers found that approximately 85% of 398 genotyped donors fell within the Caucasian-associated ancestry cluster.

The CDR3 totals 13 residues. Germline assignment: CDR1 GTSNPN and CDR2 SVGIG (reference sequence). The ends lost 1 base at V and 7 bases at J; junction bases unmatched: 2. Study outcomes and limitations: Sequencing likely generated an artifact that appeared as a cluster of highly shared sequence variants. Earlier analysis found most TCR beta V segments productive about 90% or about 30% of the time.

PCR primers comprised 60 Vbeta and 13 Jbeta primers. Original analysis: The count from a later analysis was roughly 80 million unique TCR beta chains, 9.5 million to 13 million of them shared. Method: immunoSEQ multiplex PCR; TCRdb's copy keeps in-frame clones and lacks some. Clone size and V and J calls were adopted from that table, with D and trimming inferred from the DNA. The data hold more than 95,000 clones, with around 60% observed a single time. Only a few counts were recorded for this clone. Its antigen is undetermined. The chain carries TRBV30 and TRBJ1-4, with 8 bases identical to TRBD1. This TCR derives from a woman in her forties or fifties in good health and CMV-seronegative. The sequenced material came from PBMCs. The DNA for the CDR3 is TGTGCCTGGAGTGAAACAGGGGGTGAAAAACTGTTTTTT. Protein: CAWSETGGEKLFF.